Listed below are T cell receptor beta chains from one sample, sequenced in a study of T cell responses to AZD1222 COVID-19 vaccine. Using immunoSEQ multiplex PCR, the repertoire was profiled, and TCRdb retains in-frame clones only, with some absent. The repertoire has 150,000 or so clones, over 80% of them found once; the top ten carry around 2%. The starting material was peripheral blood, obtained on day 0 of AZD1222 vaccination. Receptor source: an adult in good health. Each CDR3 is given with its conserved first and last residue. D genes are given only for firm matches. Some rows have no size entry. The others give once, few or many, or a class for an expanded clone.

D: .; V: TRBV6-1; J: TRBJ1-2; size: .; DNA: TGTGCCAGCAGTGAAGAGTTGCAGGGGCGTAATGGCTACACCTTC; CDR3: CASSEELQGRNGYTF
D: .; V: TRBV10-3; J: TRBJ1-5; size: .; DNA: TGTGCCATCAGTGCATTCGGGAGAGATCAGCCCCAGCATTTT; CDR3: CAISAFGRDQPQHF
D: .; V: TRBV29-1; J: TRBJ1-4; size: .; DNA: TGCAGCGTTGGGGGGCACAGGAGTGAAAAACTGTTTTTT; CDR3: CSVGGHRSEKLFF
D: .; V: TRBV30; J: TRBJ1-2; size: .; DNA: TGTGCCTGGATTCAGGAGCACTATGGCTACACCTTC; CDR3: CAWIQEHYGYTF
D: .; V: TRBV5-1; J: TRBJ2-3; size: .; DNA: TGCGCCAGCAGCTTCCGAGGGCGGGGCCCCACGGGAGATACGCAGTATTTT; CDR3: CASSFRGRGPTGDTQYF
D: .; V: TRBV27; J: TRBJ2-7; size: once; DNA: TGTGCCAGCAGGCTTCAGATGGGGCCCTACGAGCAGTACTTC; CDR3: CASRLQMGPYEQYF
D: .; V: TRBV27; J: TRBJ1-1; size: .; DNA: TGTGCCAGCAGGTCCGTTGGGAACACTGAAGCTTTCTTT; CDR3: CASRSVGNTEAFF
D: .; V: TRBV15; J: TRBJ2-7; size: .; DNA: TGTGCCACCAGCAGGTCACAGGATCCCACCTACGAGCAGTACTTC; CDR3: CATSRSQDPTYEQYF
D: .; V: TRBV28; J: TRBJ2-3; size: .; DNA: TGTGCCAGCAACTTACGGTGGGGGTTCACAGATACGCAGTATTTT; CDR3: CASNLRWGFTDTQYF
D: TRBD1; V: TRBV7-9; J: TRBJ1-2; size: .; DNA: TGTGCCAGCAGCGATACAGGGGCCTATGGCTACACCTTC; CDR3: CASSDTGAYGYTF
D: .; V: TRBV27; J: TRBJ1-1; size: .; DNA: TGTGCCAGCAGTTTGTCCCTGATAATGAACACTGAAGCTTTCTTT; CDR3: CASSLSLIMNTEAFF
D: .; V: TRBV5-1; J: TRBJ2-1; size: .; DNA: TGCGCCAGCAAGCCCGGGGGGCCAGATGAGCAGTTCTTC; CDR3: CASKPGGPDEQFF
D: TRBD1; V: TRBV30; J: TRBJ1-3; size: .; DNA: TGTGCCTGGAGTGTACCAAGGACAGGGGAATCTGGAAACACCATATATTTT; CDR3: CAWSVPRTGESGNTIYF
D: .; V: TRBV9; J: TRBJ2-7; size: .; DNA: TGTGCCAGCAGCCCCTCAGGTCAGGCTTCCTACGAGCAGTACTTC; CDR3: CASSPSGQASYEQYF
D: .; V: TRBV19; J: TRBJ1-4; size: .; DNA: TGTGCCAGTAGCCTTGGGCGGGGAGGGGAAAAACTGTTTTTT; CDR3: CASSLGRGGEKLFF
D: .; V: TRBV19; J: TRBJ1-1; size: once; DNA: TGTGCCAGTAGTATGGGGATGGGCACTGAAGCTTTCTTT; CDR3: CASSMGMGTEAFF
D: .; V: TRBV7-9; J: TRBJ2-7; size: .; DNA: TGTGCCAGCAGCTTAGTCCATAGGGGGGAGCAGTACTTC; CDR3: CASSLVHRGEQYF
D: .; V: TRBV9; J: TRBJ1-4; size: .; DNA: TGTGCCAGCAGCGCCAGGTCGTCAACTAATGAAAAACTGTTTTTT; CDR3: CASSARSSTNEKLFF
D: .; V: TRBV11-2; J: TRBJ2-5; size: .; DNA: TGTGCCAGCAGCCCACGCCCCGGGTTAGAGACCCAGTACTTC; CDR3: CASSPRPGLETQYF
D: .; V: TRBV7-9; J: TRBJ2-7; size: .; DNA: TGTGCCAGCAGCGGGGATCCCTACGAGCAGTACTTC; CDR3: CASSGDPYEQYF
D: .; V: TRBV30; J: TRBJ1-5; size: .; DNA: TGTGCCTGGAGTGCAGGGCGCAATCAGCCCCAGCATTTT; CDR3: CAWSAGRNQPQHF
D: .; V: TRBV7-2; J: TRBJ1-1; size: .; DNA: TGTGCCAGCAGCTTAGCGGGCGACAGAATCTCTGAAGCTTTCTTT; CDR3: CASSLAGDRISEAFF
D: .; V: TRBV2; J: TRBJ2-1; size: .; DNA: TGTGCCAGCAGCCGGGAGATCGACAATGAGCAGTTCTTC; CDR3: CASSREIDNEQFF
D: .; V: TRBV3-1/TRBV3-2; J: TRBJ1-1; size: .; DNA: TGTGCCAGCAGCCAAGTGGGGCCGAACACTGAAGCTTTCTTT; CDR3: CASSQVGPNTEAFF
D: .; V: TRBV11-2; J: TRBJ1-5; size: .; DNA: TGTGCCAGCAGCTTAGATCGCGAGGGACCGTATAGCAATCAGCCCCAGCATTTT; CDR3: CASSLDREGPYSNQPQHF
D: .; V: TRBV30; J: TRBJ1-6; size: .; DNA: TGTGCCTGGAGCGCGGCAGGCGGTTTTTCACCCCTCCACTTT; CDR3: CAWSAAGGFSPLHF
D: .; V: TRBV7-9; J: TRBJ1-4; size: .; DNA: TGTGCCAGCAGCTTGCCCCTGGTTGAAAAACTGTTTTTT; CDR3: CASSLPLVEKLFF
D: TRBD2; V: TRBV7-2; J: TRBJ2-1; size: .; DNA: TGTGCCAGCAGCACGGGACTAGCGGGGCCCCGGGAGCAGTTCTTC; CDR3: CASSTGLAGPREQFF
D: .; V: TRBV9; J: TRBJ1-1; size: .; DNA: TGTGCCAGCAGCGTAGACCTGAACACTGAAGCTTTCTTT; CDR3: CASSVDLNTEAFF
D: TRBD1; V: TRBV10-3; J: TRBJ1-2; size: .; DNA: TGTGCCATCAGTGAGTCGAAACCGGGACAGGGACCCACTGGCTATGGCTACACCTTC; CDR3: CAISESKPGQGPTGYGYTF
D: .; V: TRBV6-5; J: TRBJ1-5; size: once; DNA: TGTGCCAGCAGTTACGGGGCCCCCTATAGCAATCAGCCCCAGCATTTT; CDR3: CASSYGAPYSNQPQHF
D: .; V: TRBV29-1; J: TRBJ1-1; size: .; DNA: TGCAGCGTTGAGGGATTTGCAGTACCGGCTTTCTTT; CDR3: CSVEGFAVPAFF
D: .; V: TRBV11-2; J: TRBJ2-7; size: .; DNA: TGTGCCAGCAGCTTATACGGAGGGACCTCCTACGAGCAGTACTTC; CDR3: CASSLYGGTSYEQYF
D: TRBD1; V: TRBV6-6; J: TRBJ2-2; size: .; DNA: TGTGCCAGCTTTCGGGGGGACAGGGGCACCGGGGAGCTGTTTTTT; CDR3: CASFRGDRGTGELFF
D: .; V: TRBV27; J: TRBJ2-7; size: .; DNA: TGTGCCAGCAGTTCGACAGGCCGTGCCCCCTACGAGCAGTACTTC; CDR3: CASSSTGRAPYEQYF
D: .; V: TRBV20-1; J: TRBJ1-5; size: .; DNA: TGCAGTGCTAGTACCGGGATCAATCAGCCCCAGCATTTT; CDR3: CSASTGINQPQHF
D: TRBD1; V: TRBV27; J: TRBJ1-1; size: once; DNA: TGTGCCAGCAGTGGACAGGGCGGCGACACTGAAGCTTTCTTT; CDR3: CASSGQGGDTEAFF
D: .; V: TRBV4-3; J: TRBJ1-6; size: few; DNA: TGCGCCAGCAGCCAAGATTGGGGGGCTAATTCACCCCTCCACTTT; CDR3: CASSQDWGANSPLHF